The rows below give T cell receptor beta chains drawn from one sample of a study of response to subunit inactivated influenza vaccine. A single record per CDR3 protein comes from TCRdb applying MiXCR to the RT-PCR reads. The repertoire holds fewer than 750,000 distinct CDR3 sequences, with 14% as singletons. The sequences come from PBMCs from blood, collected roughly 12 days after vaccination. The origin of the receptors is a man aged 45 to 65 who received an inactivated influenza vaccine. Each CDR3 is given with its conserved first and last residue. D genes are given only for firm matches. Not every row has a clone size; where given, it reads once, few, many or a size class.

CDR3,DNA,J,size,V,D
CASRVRQDYGYTF,TGTGCCAGCAGGGTTCGTCAGGACTATGGCTACACCTTC,TRBJ1-2,-,TRBV7-2,-
CSVDKNTEAFF,TGCAGCGTGGATAAGAACACTGAAGCTTTCTTT,TRBJ1-1,many,TRBV29-1,-
CASSYSKPLGNQPQHF,TGTGCCAGCAGTTACTCGAAACCTCTGGGCAATCAGCCCCAGCATTTT,TRBJ1-5,many,TRBV6-5,-
CASTPVRPYNEQFF,TGTGCCAGCACCCCCGTAAGGCCCTACAATGAGCAGTTCTTC,TRBJ2-1,many,TRBV28,-
CASSRQGTNQPQHF,TGTGCCAGCAGTCGACAGGGAACAAATCAGCCCCAGCATTTT,TRBJ1-5,few,TRBV12-3/TRBV12-4,TRBD1
CSAGTSGRALYEQYF,TGCAGTGCTGGGACTAGCGGGAGGGCCCTCTACGAGCAGTACTTC,TRBJ2-7,-,TRBV20-1,TRBD2
CASSAPGSETQYF,TGTGCCAGCAGTGCGCCAGGGAGCGAGACCCAGTACTTC,TRBJ2-5,few,TRBV6-1,-
CASRTLRSGQRFEQFF,TGTGCCAGCAGGACCCTCCGGTCGGGACAGCGCTTTGAGCAGTTCTTC,TRBJ2-1,few,TRBV12-3/TRBV12-4,TRBD1
CASSERTAGDNYNEQFF,TGTGCCAGCAGCGAGAGAACAGCGGGGGATAACTACAATGAGCAGTTCTTC,TRBJ2-1,few,TRBV7-9,TRBD2
CASSLLGVAYNEQFF,TGTGCCAGCAGTTTATTAGGAGTTGCGTACAATGAGCAGTTCTTC,TRBJ2-1,-,TRBV12-3/TRBV12-4,-
CSARIRDTVGGPQHF,TGCAGTGCTAGAATCCGGGACACGGTCGGGGGGCCCCAGCATTTT,TRBJ1-5,-,TRBV20-1,-
CASSLGQGAEGNTEAFF,TGTGCCAGCAGTTTAGGACAGGGGGCGGAAGGGAACACTGAAGCTTTCTTT,TRBJ1-1,-,TRBV12-3/TRBV12-4,TRBD1
CASSPTANNEKLFF,TGTGCCAGCTCACCGACAGCTAATAATGAAAAACTGTTTTTT,TRBJ1-4,-,TRBV18,-
CASRRGTGVSYEQYF,TGTGCCAGCAGACGAGGGACAGGGGTATCCTACGAGCAGTACTTC,TRBJ2-7,-,TRBV6-2/TRBV6-3,TRBD1
CASSLTRGGGRNGYTF,TGTGCCAGCAGTCTAACGCGGGGAGGGGGCCGCAATGGCTACACCTTC,TRBJ1-2,-,TRBV28,TRBD1
CASKEEGETQYF,TGTGCCAGCAAGGAGGAGGGAGAGACCCAGTACTTC,TRBJ2-5,few,TRBV11-1,-
CATSDFRYNEAFF,TGTGCCACCAGTGATTTTCGGTACAATGAAGCTTTCTTT,TRBJ1-1,-,TRBV24-1,-
CAWNLGVTDTQYF,TGTGCCTGGAACCTAGGGGTGACAGATACGCAGTATTTT,TRBJ2-3,-,TRBV30,-
CASSQYSPLAGFKNEQFF,TGCGCCAGCAGTCAATACTCCCCCCTAGCGGGATTTAAGAATGAGCAGTTCTTC,TRBJ2-1,few,TRBV4-1,TRBD2
CASSPPGQGADNETQYF,TGTGCCAGCTCACCACCGGGACAGGGGGCGGATAACGAGACCCAGTACTTC,TRBJ2-5,once,TRBV18,TRBD1
CAWSFRDRGYNEQFF,TGTGCCTGGAGTTTCCGGGACAGGGGCTACAATGAGCAGTTCTTC,TRBJ2-1,-,TRBV30,TRBD1
CATSDPQDGRVDEQFF,TGTGCCACCAGTGATCCACAGGATGGCAGGGTCGATGAGCAGTTCTTC,TRBJ2-1,-,TRBV24-1,-
CASRVWTGGLDEQFF,TGTGCCAGCAGAGTCTGGACAGGGGGCTTGGATGAGCAGTTCTTC,TRBJ2-1,few,TRBV6-2/TRBV6-3,TRBD1
CASSYYSRADTQYF,TGTGCCAGCAGTTACTACTCGAGGGCAGATACGCAGTATTTT,TRBJ2-3,-,TRBV6-2/TRBV6-3,-
CASSFRSTDTQYF,TGTGCCAGCAGTTTTCGTAGCACAGATACGCAGTATTTT,TRBJ2-3,few,TRBV12-3/TRBV12-4,-
CASSLAPDGYTF,TGTGCCAGCAGTTTGGCACCCGATGGCTACACCTTC,TRBJ1-2,many,TRBV12-3/TRBV12-4,-
CATQDRGFNQPQHF,TGTGCCACCCAGGACAGGGGATTTAATCAGCCCCAGCATTTT,TRBJ1-5,few,TRBV24-1,TRBD1
CASSSGLAGFTQYF,TGTGCCAGCAGTTCAGGACTAGCGGGGTTTACGCAGTATTTT,TRBJ2-3,-,TRBV12-3/TRBV12-4,TRBD2
CASSLRAGGYTF,TGTGCCAGCAGCTTACGGGCGGGTGGCTACACCTTC,TRBJ1-2,many,TRBV7-2,-
CASSPIAAPPLYEQYF,TGTGCCAGCAGCCCTATAGCGGCTCCTCCCCTCTACGAGCAGTACTTC,TRBJ2-7,-,TRBV11-2,-
CASSFGQTQSNEQFF,TGTGCCAGCAGCTTTGGCCAAACCCAAAGCAATGAGCAGTTCTTC,TRBJ2-1,few,TRBV7-8,-
CSARSSRGTYEQYF,TGCAGTGCTCGATCCTCGCGGGGGACCTACGAGCAGTACTTC,TRBJ2-7,few,TRBV20-1,TRBD2
CASRGSEFEKLFF,TGTGCCAGCAGGGGTTCGGAGTTTGAAAAACTGTTTTTT,TRBJ1-4,few,TRBV2,-
CSATSSGSRGGYEQYF,TGCAGTGCCACCTCTAGCGGGAGTCGAGGTGGCTACGAGCAGTACTTC,TRBJ2-7,few,TRBV20-1,TRBD2
CASSLALWDEQYF,TGTGCCAGCAGTTTAGCGCTGTGGGATGAGCAGTACTTC,TRBJ2-7,-,TRBV12-3/TRBV12-4,-
CASRLQTGLFLYEQYF,TGTGCCAGCAGACTACAGACAGGGCTCTTTCTCTACGAGCAGTACTTC,TRBJ2-7,-,TRBV6-2/TRBV6-3,TRBD1
CSVVGQAMNTEAFF,TGCAGCGTGGTAGGACAGGCAATGAACACTGAAGCTTTCTTT,TRBJ1-1,-,TRBV29-1,TRBD1
CASSLGLAGEQFF,TGTGCCAGCAGTTTAGGCCTAGCGGGTGAGCAGTTCTTC,TRBJ2-1,-,TRBV12-3/TRBV12-4,TRBD2
CASSLALAAGELFF,TGTGCCAGCAGCTTAGCCCTAGCCGCCGGGGAGCTGTTTTTT,TRBJ2-2,many,TRBV7-2,-
CASSLNTVETQYF,TGTGCCAGCAGCTTAAATACCGTGGAGACCCAGTACTTC,TRBJ2-5,few,TRBV7-3,-
CASSFSPGNTIYF,TGTGCCAGCAGCTTCAGTCCTGGAAACACCATATATTTT,TRBJ1-3,-,TRBV7-2,-
CSVDLGQETQYF,TGCAGCGTTGACCTGGGCCAAGAGACCCAGTACTTC,TRBJ2-5,few,TRBV29-1,-
CASSPHGGLGEKLFF,TGTGCCAGCAGTCCCCATGGGGGGTTGGGTGAAAAACTGTTTTTT,TRBJ1-4,-,TRBV28,-
CASSQNGGITEAFF,TGTGCCAGCAGTCAAAATGGGGGTATCACTGAAGCTTTCTTT,TRBJ1-1,few,TRBV6-1,-
CASGALGTQYF,TGTGCCAGCGGAGCCTTGGGGACCCAGTACTTC,TRBJ2-5,-,TRBV6-1,-
CASSFRTENIQYF,TGTGCCAGCAGCTTCCGGACAGAAAACATTCAGTACTTC,TRBJ2-4,few,TRBV7-9,-
CASSPSVGGGQPQHF,TGTGCCAGTAGCCCTTCGGTAGGTGGGGGGCAGCCCCAGCATTTT,TRBJ1-5,few,TRBV19,-
CASSPPSGGSAYNEQFF,TGTGCCAGCTCGCCCCCATCCGGCGGGAGCGCCTACAATGAGCAGTTCTTC,TRBJ2-1,few,TRBV18,TRBD2
CASSARTGEETQYF,TGTGCCAGCAGCGCAAGGACAGGCGAAGAGACCCAGTACTTC,TRBJ2-5,few,TRBV9,TRBD1
CASRDTGELFF,TGTGCCAGCCGGGACACCGGGGAGCTGTTTTTT,TRBJ2-2,many,TRBV6-2/TRBV6-3,-
CSARIGTGYGYTF,TGCAGTGCTAGGATAGGGACAGGTTATGGCTACACCTTC,TRBJ1-2,-,TRBV20-1,TRBD1
CASSWGQGRTGELFF,TGTGCCAGCAGCTGGGGACAGGGGCGAACCGGGGAGCTGTTTTTT,TRBJ2-2,-,TRBV4-2,TRBD1
CACEAGNEKLFF,TGTGCCTGCGAGGCAGGGAATGAAAAACTGTTTTTT,TRBJ1-4,-,TRBV7-9,-